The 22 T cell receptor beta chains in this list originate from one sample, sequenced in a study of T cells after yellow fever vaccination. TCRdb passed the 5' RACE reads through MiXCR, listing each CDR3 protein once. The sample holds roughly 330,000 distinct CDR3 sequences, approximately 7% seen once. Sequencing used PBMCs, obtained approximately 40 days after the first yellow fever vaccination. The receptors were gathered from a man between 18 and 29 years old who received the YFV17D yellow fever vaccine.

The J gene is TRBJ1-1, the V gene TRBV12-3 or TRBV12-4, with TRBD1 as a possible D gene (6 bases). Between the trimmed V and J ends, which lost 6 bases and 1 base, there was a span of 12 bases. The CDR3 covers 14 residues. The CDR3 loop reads CASRSQGRNTEAFF. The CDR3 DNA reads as TGTGCCAGCAGATCGCAGGGGAGGAACACTGAAGCTTTCTTT.

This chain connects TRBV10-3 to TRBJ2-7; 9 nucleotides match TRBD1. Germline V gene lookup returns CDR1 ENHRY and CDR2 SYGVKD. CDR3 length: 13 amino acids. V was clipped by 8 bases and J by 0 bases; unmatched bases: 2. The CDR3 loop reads CAIQTGGSYEQYF. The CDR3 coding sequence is TGTGCCATCCAGACAGGGGGCTCCTACGAGCAGTACTTC.

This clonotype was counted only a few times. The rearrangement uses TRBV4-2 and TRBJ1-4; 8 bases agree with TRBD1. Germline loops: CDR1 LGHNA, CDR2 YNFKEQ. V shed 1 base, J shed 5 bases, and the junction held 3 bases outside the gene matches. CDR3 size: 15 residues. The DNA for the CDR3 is TGTGCCAGCAGCCAAGGAGACAGGGGAAATGAAAAACTGTTTTTT. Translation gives CASSQGDRGNEKLFF.

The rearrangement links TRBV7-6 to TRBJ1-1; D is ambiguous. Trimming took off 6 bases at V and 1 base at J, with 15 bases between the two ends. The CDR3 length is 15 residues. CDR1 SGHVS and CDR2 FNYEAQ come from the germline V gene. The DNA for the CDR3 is TGTGCCAGCAGTCCAATCGGACCGCGGAACACTGAAGCTTTCTTT. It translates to CASSPIGPRNTEAFF.

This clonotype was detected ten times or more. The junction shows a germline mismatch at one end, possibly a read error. CDR3 sequence reads: CASSQEEGPYGYNF. In DNA form, the CDR3 reads TGCGCCAGCAGCCAAGAAGAAGGGCCCTATGGCTACAACTTC. V is TRBV4-1 and J is TRBJ1-2; D is uncertain. CDR3 length: 14 residues. The germline V gene encodes CDR1 MGHRA and CDR2 YSYEKL.

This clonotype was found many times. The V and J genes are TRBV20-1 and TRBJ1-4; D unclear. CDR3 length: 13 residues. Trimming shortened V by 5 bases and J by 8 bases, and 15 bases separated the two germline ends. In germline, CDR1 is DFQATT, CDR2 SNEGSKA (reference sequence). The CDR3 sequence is CSAPQTVGEKLFF. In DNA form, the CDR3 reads TGCAGTGCTCCCCAAACAGTGGGGGAAAAACTGTTTTTT.

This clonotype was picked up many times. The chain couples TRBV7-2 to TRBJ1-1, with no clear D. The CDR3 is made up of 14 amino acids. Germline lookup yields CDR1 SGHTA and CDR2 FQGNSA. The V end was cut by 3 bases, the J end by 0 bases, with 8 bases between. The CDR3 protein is CASSFWGLNTEAFF. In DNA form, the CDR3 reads TGTGCCAGCAGCTTTTGGGGTTTGAACACTGAAGCTTTCTTT.

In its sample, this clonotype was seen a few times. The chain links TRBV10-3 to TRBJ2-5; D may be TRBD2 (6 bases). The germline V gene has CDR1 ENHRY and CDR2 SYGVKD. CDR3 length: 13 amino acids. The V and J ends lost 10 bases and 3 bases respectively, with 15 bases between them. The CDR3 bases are TGTGCCACCAAGGAGTCGGGGGAAGAGACCCAGTACTTC. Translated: CATKESGEETQYF.

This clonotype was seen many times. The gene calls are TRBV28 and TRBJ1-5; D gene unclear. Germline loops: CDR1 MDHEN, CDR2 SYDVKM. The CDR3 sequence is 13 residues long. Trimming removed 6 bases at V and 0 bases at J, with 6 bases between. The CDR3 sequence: CASSPDSNQPQHF. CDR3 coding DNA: TGTGCCAGCAGCCCGGATAGCAATCAGCCCCAGCATTTT.

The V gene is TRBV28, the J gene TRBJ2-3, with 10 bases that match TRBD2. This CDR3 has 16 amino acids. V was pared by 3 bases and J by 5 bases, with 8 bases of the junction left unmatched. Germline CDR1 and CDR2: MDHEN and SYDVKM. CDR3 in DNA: TGTGCCAGCAGTTTCCCTAGCGGGGGCAATGAAGATACGCAGTATTTT. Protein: CASSFPSGGNEDTQYF.

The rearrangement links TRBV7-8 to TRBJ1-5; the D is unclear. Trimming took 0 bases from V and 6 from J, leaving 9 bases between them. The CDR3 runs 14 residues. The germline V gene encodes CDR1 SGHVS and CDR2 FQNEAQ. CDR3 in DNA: TGTGCCAGCAGCTTAGCCAAGGAGGTTCAGCCCCAGCATTTT. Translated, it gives CASSLAKEVQPQHF.

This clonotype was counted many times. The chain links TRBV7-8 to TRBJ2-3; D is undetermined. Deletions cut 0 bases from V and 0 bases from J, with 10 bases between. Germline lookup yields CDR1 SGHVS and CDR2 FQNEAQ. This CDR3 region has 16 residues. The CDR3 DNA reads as TGTGCCAGCAGCTTAGCCAGGTCCTCTAGCACAGATACGCAGTATTTT. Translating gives CASSLARSSSTDTQYF.

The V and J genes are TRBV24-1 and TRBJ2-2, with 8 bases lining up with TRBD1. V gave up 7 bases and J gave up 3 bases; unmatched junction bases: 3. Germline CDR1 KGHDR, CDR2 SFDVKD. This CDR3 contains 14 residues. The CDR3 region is CATRGTGDTGELFF. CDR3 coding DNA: TGTGCCACCAGAGGGACAGGCGACACCGGGGAGCTGTTTTTT.

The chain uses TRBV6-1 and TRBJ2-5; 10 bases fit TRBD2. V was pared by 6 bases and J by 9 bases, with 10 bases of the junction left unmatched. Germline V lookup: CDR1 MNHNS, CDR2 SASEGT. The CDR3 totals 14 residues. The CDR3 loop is CASRKGLAAGAQYF. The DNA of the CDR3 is TGTGCCAGCAGAAAAGGACTAGCGGCGGGGGCCCAGTACTTC.

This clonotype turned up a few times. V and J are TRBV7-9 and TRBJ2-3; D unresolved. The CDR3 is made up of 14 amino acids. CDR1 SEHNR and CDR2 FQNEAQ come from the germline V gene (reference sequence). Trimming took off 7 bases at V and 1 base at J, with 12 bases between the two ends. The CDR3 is CASTLGGGTDTQYF. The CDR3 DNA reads TGTGCCAGCACCCTAGGCGGCGGCACAGATACGCAGTATTTT.

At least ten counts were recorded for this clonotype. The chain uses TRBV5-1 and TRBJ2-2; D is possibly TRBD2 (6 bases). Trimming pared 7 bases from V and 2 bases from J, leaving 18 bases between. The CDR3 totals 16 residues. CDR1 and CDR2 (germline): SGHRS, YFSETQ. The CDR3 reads CASRLNAGLNTGELFF. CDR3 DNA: TGCGCCAGCCGTCTCAACGCGGGGCTCAACACCGGGGAGCTGTTTTTT.

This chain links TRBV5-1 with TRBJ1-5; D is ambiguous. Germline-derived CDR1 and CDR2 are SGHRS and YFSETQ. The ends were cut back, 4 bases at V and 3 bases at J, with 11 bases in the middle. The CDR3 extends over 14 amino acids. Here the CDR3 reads CASSPGLFNQPQHF. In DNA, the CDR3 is TGCGCCAGCAGCCCTGGACTGTTCAATCAGCCCCAGCATTTT.

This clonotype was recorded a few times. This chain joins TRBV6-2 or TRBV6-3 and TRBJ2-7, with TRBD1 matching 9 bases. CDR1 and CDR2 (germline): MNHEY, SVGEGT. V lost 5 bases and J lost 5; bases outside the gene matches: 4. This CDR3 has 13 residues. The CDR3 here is CASSNRGLDEQYV. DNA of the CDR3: TGTGCCAGCAGTAACAGGGGGCTTGACGAGCAGTACGTC.

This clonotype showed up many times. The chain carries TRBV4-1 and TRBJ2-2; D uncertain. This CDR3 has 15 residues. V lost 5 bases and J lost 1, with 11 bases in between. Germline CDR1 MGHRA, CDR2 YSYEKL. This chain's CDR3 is CASSVFNMNTGELFF. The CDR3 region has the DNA TGCGCCAGCAGCGTGTTCAATATGAACACCGGGGAGCTGTTTTTT.

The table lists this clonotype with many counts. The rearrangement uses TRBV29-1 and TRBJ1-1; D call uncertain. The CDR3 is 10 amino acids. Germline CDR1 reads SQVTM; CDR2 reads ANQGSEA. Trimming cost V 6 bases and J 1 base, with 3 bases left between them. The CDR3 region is CSVTNTEAFF. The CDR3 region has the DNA TGCAGCGTGACGAACACTGAAGCTTTCTTT. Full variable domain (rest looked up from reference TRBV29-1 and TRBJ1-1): SAVISQKPSRDICQRGTSLTIQCQVDSQVTMMFWYRQQPGQSLTLIATANQGSEATYESGFVIDKFPISRPNLTFSTLTVSNMSPEDSSIYLCSVTNTEAFFGQGTRLTVV.

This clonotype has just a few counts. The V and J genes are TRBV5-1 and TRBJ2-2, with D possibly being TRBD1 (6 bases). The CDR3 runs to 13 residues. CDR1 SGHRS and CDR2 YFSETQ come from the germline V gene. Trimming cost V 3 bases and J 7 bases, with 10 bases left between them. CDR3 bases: TGCGCCAGCAGCTCTCCGGACAGCGGGGAGCTGTTTTTT. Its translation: CASSSPDSGELFF.

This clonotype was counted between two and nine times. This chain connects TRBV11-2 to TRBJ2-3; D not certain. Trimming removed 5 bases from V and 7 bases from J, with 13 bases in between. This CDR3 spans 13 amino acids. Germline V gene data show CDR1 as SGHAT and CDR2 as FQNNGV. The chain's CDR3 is CASSVTTANTQYF. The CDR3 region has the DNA TGTGCCAGCAGCGTTACCACTGCAAATACGCAGTATTTT.